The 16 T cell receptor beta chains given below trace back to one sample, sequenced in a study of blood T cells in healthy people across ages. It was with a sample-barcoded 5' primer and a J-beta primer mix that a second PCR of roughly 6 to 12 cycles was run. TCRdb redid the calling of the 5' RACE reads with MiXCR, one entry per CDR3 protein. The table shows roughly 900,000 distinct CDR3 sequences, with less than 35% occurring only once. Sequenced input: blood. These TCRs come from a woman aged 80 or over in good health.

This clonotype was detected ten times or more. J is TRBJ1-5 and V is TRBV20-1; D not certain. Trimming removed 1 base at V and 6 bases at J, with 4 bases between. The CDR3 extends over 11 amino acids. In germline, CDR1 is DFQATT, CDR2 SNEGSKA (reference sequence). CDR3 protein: CSARGPQPQHF. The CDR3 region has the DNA TGCAGTGCTAGAGGACCTCAGCCCCAGCATTTT.

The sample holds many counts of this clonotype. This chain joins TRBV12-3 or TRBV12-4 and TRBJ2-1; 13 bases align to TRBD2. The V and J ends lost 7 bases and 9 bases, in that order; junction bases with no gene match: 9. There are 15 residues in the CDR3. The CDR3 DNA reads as TGTGCCAGCAAACTAGCGGGGGGGCTTGGGGGTGAGCAGTTCTTC. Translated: CASKLAGGLGGEQFF.

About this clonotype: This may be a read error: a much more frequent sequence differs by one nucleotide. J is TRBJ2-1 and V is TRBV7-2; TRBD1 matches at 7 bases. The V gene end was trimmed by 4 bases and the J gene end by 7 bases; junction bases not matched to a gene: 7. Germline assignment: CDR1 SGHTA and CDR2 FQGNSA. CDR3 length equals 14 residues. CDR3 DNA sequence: TGTGCCAGCAGCTGTGGCAGGGGGTTGAATGAGCAGTTCTTC. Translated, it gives CASSCGRGLNEQFF.

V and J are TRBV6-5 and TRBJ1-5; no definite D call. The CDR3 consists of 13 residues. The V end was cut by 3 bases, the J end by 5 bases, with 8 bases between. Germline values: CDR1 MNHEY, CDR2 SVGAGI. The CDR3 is CASSYTVDQPQHF. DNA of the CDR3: TGTGCCAGCAGTTATACAGTGGATCAGCCCCAGCATTTT.

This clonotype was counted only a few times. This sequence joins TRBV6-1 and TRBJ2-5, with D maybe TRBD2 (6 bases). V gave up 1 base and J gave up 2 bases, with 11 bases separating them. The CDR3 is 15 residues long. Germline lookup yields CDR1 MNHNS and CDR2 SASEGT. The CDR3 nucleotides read TGTGCCAGCAGTGAAGGGGGGGTCGGACAAGAGACCCAGTACTTC. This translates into CASSEGGVGQETQYF.

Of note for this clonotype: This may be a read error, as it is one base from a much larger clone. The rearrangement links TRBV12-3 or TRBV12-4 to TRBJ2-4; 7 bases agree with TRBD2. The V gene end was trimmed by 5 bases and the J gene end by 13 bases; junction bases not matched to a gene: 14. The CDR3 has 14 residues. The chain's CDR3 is CASSLDGRSWEQYF. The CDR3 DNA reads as TGTGCCAGCAGTCTAGACGGGAGGTCATGGGAGCAGTACTTC.

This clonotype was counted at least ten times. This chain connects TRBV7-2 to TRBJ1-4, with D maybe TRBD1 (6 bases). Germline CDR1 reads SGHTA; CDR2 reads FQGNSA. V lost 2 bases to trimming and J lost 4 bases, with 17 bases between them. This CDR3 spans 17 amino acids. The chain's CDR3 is CASSLRQVLGVNEKLFF. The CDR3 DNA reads TGTGCCAGCAGCTTAAGACAGGTGCTAGGGGTTAATGAAAAACTGTTTTTT.

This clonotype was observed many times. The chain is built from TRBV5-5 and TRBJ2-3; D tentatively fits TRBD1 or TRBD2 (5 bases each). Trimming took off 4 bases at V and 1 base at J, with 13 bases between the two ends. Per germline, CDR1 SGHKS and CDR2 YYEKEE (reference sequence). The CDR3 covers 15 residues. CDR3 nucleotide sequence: TGTGCCAGCAGCAGGGACGGCTCGGGCACAGATACGCAGTATTTT. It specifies CASSRDGSGTDTQYF.

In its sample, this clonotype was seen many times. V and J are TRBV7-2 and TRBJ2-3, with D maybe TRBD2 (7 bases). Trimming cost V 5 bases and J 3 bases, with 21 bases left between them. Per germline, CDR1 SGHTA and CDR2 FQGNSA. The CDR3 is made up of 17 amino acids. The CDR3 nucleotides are TGTGCCAGCAGCCTAGGGGGAGGACTAGGGGTTACAGATACGCAGTATTTT. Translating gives CASSLGGGLGVTDTQYF.

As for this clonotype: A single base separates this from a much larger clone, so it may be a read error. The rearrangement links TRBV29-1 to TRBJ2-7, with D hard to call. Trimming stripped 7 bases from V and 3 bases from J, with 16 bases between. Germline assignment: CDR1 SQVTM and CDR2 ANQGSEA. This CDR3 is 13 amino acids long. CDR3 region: CSADEQGLYEQYF. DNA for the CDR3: TGCAGCGCTGACGAGCAAGGCCTCTACGAGCAGTACTTC.

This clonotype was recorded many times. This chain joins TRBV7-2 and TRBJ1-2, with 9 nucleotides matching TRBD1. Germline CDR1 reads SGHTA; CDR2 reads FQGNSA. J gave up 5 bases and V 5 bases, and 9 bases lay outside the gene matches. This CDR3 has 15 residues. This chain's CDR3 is CASSIRTGDEYGYTF. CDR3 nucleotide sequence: TGTGCCAGCAGCATTCGGACAGGGGATGAGTATGGCTACACCTTC.

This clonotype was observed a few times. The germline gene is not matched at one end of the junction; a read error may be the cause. For the CDR3, the DNA is TGCAGTGCTAGAGCCCCCGGTGCTGGGGCCAACGTCCGGACTTTC. Amino acids: CSARAPGAGANVRTF. This chain joins TRBV20-1 and TRBJ2-6; possible D gene TRBD1, 5 bases. Germline CDR1 DFQATT, CDR2 SNEGSKA (reference sequence). CDR3 length: 15 amino acids.

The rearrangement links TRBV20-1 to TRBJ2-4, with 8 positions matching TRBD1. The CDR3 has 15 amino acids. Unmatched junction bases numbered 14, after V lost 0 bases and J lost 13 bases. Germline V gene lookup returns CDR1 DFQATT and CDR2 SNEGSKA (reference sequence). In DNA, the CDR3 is TGCAGTGCTAGAGATATGACAGGGGTTTTTTACGTGCAGTACTTC. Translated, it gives CSARDMTGVFYVQYF.

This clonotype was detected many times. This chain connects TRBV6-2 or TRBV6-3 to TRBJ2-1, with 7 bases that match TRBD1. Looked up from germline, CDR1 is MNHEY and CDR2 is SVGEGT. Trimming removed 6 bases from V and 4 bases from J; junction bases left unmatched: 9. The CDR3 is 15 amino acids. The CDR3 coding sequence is TGTGCCAGCAGCCTTGGACAGGTCGCATACAATGAGCAGTTCTTC. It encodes CASSLGQVAYNEQFF.

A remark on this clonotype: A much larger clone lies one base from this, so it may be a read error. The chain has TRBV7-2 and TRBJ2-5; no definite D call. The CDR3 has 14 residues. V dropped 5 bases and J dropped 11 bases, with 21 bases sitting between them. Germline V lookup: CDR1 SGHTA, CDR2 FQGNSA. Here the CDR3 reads CASSPAPTRNEQYF. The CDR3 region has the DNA TGTGCCAGCAGCCCGGCCCCTACACGGAATGAGCAGTACTTC.

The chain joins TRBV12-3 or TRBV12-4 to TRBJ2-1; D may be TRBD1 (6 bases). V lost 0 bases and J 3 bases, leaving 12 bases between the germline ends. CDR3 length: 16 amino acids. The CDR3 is CASSLAQGSFYNEQFF. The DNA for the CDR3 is TGTGCCAGCAGTTTAGCTCAGGGGAGCTTCTACAATGAGCAGTTCTTC.